This T cell receptor (beta chain) was observed in a study of T cell repertoires in cytomegalovirus infection. General observations from the study: Dominating the ex vivo response were HLA-C-restricted CMV-specific TCR beta clonotypes. Cumulative frequency of public TCR beta families picked out carriers of CMV plus the relevant HLA.

MiXCR, run by TCRdb on the reads, gives a single entry per CDR3 protein. The data show almost 550,000 distinct CDR3 sequences, 16% seen once. Notes on this clonotype: Its antigen is not known.

The sample taken for sequencing was CD8+ T cells from PBMCs. The sequence came from a human donor in good health (CMV status not recorded). Some clones in this sample may be carry-over from other donors' samples.

This chain's CDR3 is CASSYDGIHYNEQFF. DNA of the CDR3: TGTGCCAGCAGTTACGACGGGATACACTACAATGAGCAGTTCTTC. The V and J genes are TRBV6-2 or TRBV6-3 and TRBJ2-1; perhaps TRBD2 as D (5 bases). The CDR3 loop spans 15 amino acids. Germline V gene sequence: CDR1 MNHEY, CDR2 SVGEGT. V was trimmed by 2 bases and J by 3 bases, leaving 11 bases between them.